The rows below give T cell receptor beta chains drawn from one sample of a study of cytomegalovirus exposure and HLA in healthy donors. The method was immunoSEQ multiplex PCR; TCRdb's version includes in-frame clones alone and lacks a portion of them. Of about 120,000 clones in the sample, around three quarters were seen once. The sequencing input was PBMCs. The origin of the receptors is a man aged 25-45 years in good health and CMV-seropositive. Both conserved end residues are part of each CDR3. The D gene is left open where the match is weak. Some rows mark clone size as missing; the rest say once, few, many or name a class of expanded clone.

d_call j_call cdr3_length clone_size v_call cdr3_nt cdr3_aa
TRBD1 TRBJ2-5 16 . TRBV30 TGTGCCTGGAGTGTTCGATGGACAGGGAGATCGGAGACCCAGTACTTC CAWSVRWTGRSETQYF
. TRBJ1-2 14 . TRBV28 TGTGCCACCCTTGGGGCCCCTGGGCCCTATGGCTACACCTTC CATLGAPGPYGYTF
. TRBJ2-7 12 once TRBV15 TGTGCCACCAGCAAGGGAGCCTACGAGCAGTACTTC CATSKGAYEQYF
TRBD1 TRBJ2-7 12 . TRBV2 TGTGCCAGCAGTCCCGACAGGGGCAAGCAGTACTTC CASSPDRGKQYF
TRBD1 TRBJ1-4 16 . TRBV11-2 TGTGCCAGCAGCGCCGGTGTAGGGGGCTCGCGTGAAAAACTGTTTTTT CASSAGVGGSREKLFF
. TRBJ1-1 14 . TRBV5-1 TGCGCCAGCAGCTTGGCGGGAGGGGGCACTGAAGCTTTCTTT CASSLAGGGTEAFF
TRBD1 TRBJ2-1 15 few TRBV11-2 TGTGCCAGCAGCTTAGATCGGGACAGCTACAATGAGCAGTTCTTC CASSLDRDSYNEQFF
TRBD1 TRBJ1-4 15 . TRBV15 TGTGCCACCAGCAGACAAAGGGGGCCTAATGAAAAACTGTTTTTT CATSRQRGPNEKLFF
TRBD2 TRBJ2-7 18 . TRBV2 TGTGCCAGCAGTGTATCGAAGACTAGCGGGGGGGCCTCCTACGAGCAGTACTTC CASSVSKTSGGASYEQYF
TRBD2 TRBJ2-7 16 . TRBV9 TGTGCCAGCAGCGTTCTGACTAGCGGGGGGCGTTACGAGCAGTACTTC CASSVLTSGGRYEQYF
. TRBJ1-1 17 . TRBV28 TGTGCCAGCAGCTCCCACGCTACCCCTGGACATTTATGGGAAGCTTTCTTT CASSSHATPGHLWEAFF
TRBD2 TRBJ2-3 17 . TRBV4-2 TGTGCCAGCAGCCAAGATCGCAGCGGGGGGGCCGCAGATACGCAGTATTTT CASSQDRSGGAADTQYF
TRBD1 TRBJ1-2 14 few TRBV5-1 TGCGCCAGCAGCTTGGGCGGACAGGGCTATGGCTACACCTTC CASSLGGQGYGYTF
TRBD2 TRBJ2-5 16 few TRBV5-5 TGTGCCAGCAGCTTACCGGGACTAGCGGGGGAGGAGACCCAGTACTTC CASSLPGLAGEETQYF
. TRBJ1-2 14 . TRBV5-1 TGCGCCAGCAGCCTGGAGGGGGTCGGCTATGGCTACACCTTC CASSLEGVGYGYTF
TRBD1 TRBJ1-2 15 . TRBV30 TGTGCCTGGAGTGGCGGGGCAGGGGGCCTCCTGGGCTACACCTTC CAWSGGAGGLLGYTF
. TRBJ2-5 15 few TRBV7-2 TGTGCCAGCAGCTTAGGCCAGGGGATGGAAGAGACCCAGTACTTC CASSLGQGMEETQYF
. TRBJ1-5 14 . TRBV7-2 TGTGCCAGCAGCGCGGACTATAGCAATCAGCCCCAGCATTTT CASSADYSNQPQHF
TRBD2 TRBJ2-3 18 . TRBV5-5 TGTGCCAGCAGCTTGGCCTTCTGGACTAGCGGGGGCACAGATACGCAGTATTTT CASSLAFWTSGGTDTQYF
. TRBJ1-1 14 . TRBV2 TGTGCCAGCAGTGAGGCAGGGTGGAACACTGAAGCTTTCTTT CASSEAGWNTEAFF
TRBD1 TRBJ1-2 15 once TRBV28 TGTGCCAGCAGATTCGGGTCAGGGGGCATGTATGGCTACACCTTC CASRFGSGGMYGYTF
TRBD1 TRBJ2-7 15 medium-sized TRBV6-1 TGTGCCAGCAGTGAAGGACAGGGTGCCTACTACGAGCAGTACTTC CASSEGQGAYYEQYF
TRBD2 TRBJ2-1 15 . TRBV10-3 TGTGCCATCAGTGAGGGGACTACCGACTACAATGAGCAGTTCTTC CAISEGTTDYNEQFF
. TRBJ2-2 16 . TRBV7-2 TGTGCCATCAATAAGGAAGGCGGGGCGAACACCGGGGAGCTGTTTTTT CAINKEGGANTGELFF
. TRBJ2-3 14 once TRBV9 TGTGCCAGCAGCGTAGCTACGGGCACAGATACGCAGTATTTT CASSVATGTDTQYF
. TRBJ1-4 14 . TRBV6-1 TGTGCCAGCAGTGAATATGCAACTAATGAAAAACTGTTTTTT CASSEYATNEKLFF
. TRBJ1-2 13 few TRBV6-1 TGTGCCAGCACTCTAGACAGGTTGCTCGGCTACACCTTC CASTLDRLLGYTF
TRBD1 TRBJ2-2 15 . TRBV7-9 TGTGCCAGCAGCTTAGGGACAGGGGACACCGGGGAGCTGTTTTTT CASSLGTGDTGELFF
TRBD2 TRBJ2-3 18 . TRBV4-3 TGCGCCAGCAGCCAAGACTCGCCGAGCGGGGGGCTCGCAGATACGCAGTATTTT CASSQDSPSGGLADTQYF
TRBD2 TRBJ2-3 15 . TRBV19 TGTGCCAGTACCCCGCGGGGGTCATACACAGATACGCAGTATTTT CASTPRGSYTDTQYF
. TRBJ2-6 13 few TRBV5-8 TGTGCCAGCAGGACACGTGGGGCCAACGTCCTGACTTTC CASRTRGANVLTF
. TRBJ1-5 15 . TRBV19 TGTGCCAGTAGGCTTATCAGGGATAACAATCAGCCCCAGCATTTT CASRLIRDNNQPQHF
. TRBJ2-7 13 . TRBV2 TGTGCCAGCAGTCAAACCGAGGCGTTCAAGCAGTACTTC CASSQTEAFKQYF
TRBD1 TRBJ2-2 14 . TRBV27 TGTGCCAGCAGTGCAGGGACAGGGACCGGGGAGCTGTTTTTT CASSAGTGTGELFF
TRBD1 TRBJ1-2 15 once TRBV7-2 TGTGCCAGCAGCCCCTATTCCGGGACAGGGACCGGCTACACCTTC CASSPYSGTGTGYTF
TRBD1 TRBJ1-2 12 . TRBV19 TGTGCCAGTAGCCGACAGGGCGCCGGCTACACCTTC CASSRQGAGYTF
TRBD1 TRBJ1-6 15 . TRBV5-1 TGCGCCAGCAGCTTCTTGACAGGGGATAATTCACCCCTCCACTTT CASSFLTGDNSPLHF
. TRBJ1-6 12 . TRBV7-2 TGTGCCAGCAGCTTCTTATCGTCACCCCTCCACTTT CASSFLSSPLHF
. TRBJ1-4 13 . TRBV5-1 TGCGCCAGCAGGGCCCAGGGAAATGAAAAACTGTTTTTT CASRAQGNEKLFF
. TRBJ2-5 15 few TRBV7-6 TGTGCCAGCAGCCCTCGTCGGGACAACCAAGAGACCCAGTACTTC CASSPRRDNQETQYF
TRBD2 TRBJ2-1 16 . TRBV6-4 TGTGCCAGCAGCGCGACTAGCGGGCGACCCTACAATGAGCAGTTCTTC CASSATSGRPYNEQFF
. TRBJ1-4 14 . TRBV19 TGTGCCAGTAACCAACCTCGGGGTGATGAAAAACTGTTTTTT CASNQPRGDEKLFF
. TRBJ1-5 13 few TRBV10-2 TGCGCCAGCAGTGGGACAGACAATCAGCCCCAGCATTTT CASSGTDNQPQHF